The 27 T cell receptor beta chains in this list originate from one sample, sequenced in a study of tumor-infiltrating lymphocytes in primary liver carcinoma (TCRdb year 2017). TCRdb lists the instrument as Illumina HiSeq 2500. A constant-region primer and ProtoScript II reverse transcriptase were used to reverse-transcribe TCRbeta-specific cDNA from approximately 450 ng total RNA. The TCRbeta libraries were prepared through three rounds of nested multiplex PCR following a slightly modified ARM-PCR procedure. The first two PCR rounds used multiplex TRBV1-TRBV30 forward primers with a Cbeta reverse primer, each for about 10 cycles. The public sequencing data were trimmed at Q25 with fastp and processed into clonotypes with MiXCR by TCRdb, which kept only in-frame beta chains. Each CDR3 protein appears once, grouped with its most common genes and DNA. The sample table lists approximately 100,000 distinct CDR3 sequences, more than 65% of them with a count of one. The leading ten clones occupy about 12% of the sample.

Total RNA and DNA were co-extracted from around 18-30 mg of bulk tissue with the AllPrep DNA/RNA mini kit, without cell sorting. Source material: liver tumor tissue from sampling region 2. This sample's cell subset or site label indicates: tumor region T2, inferior pole. The origin of the receptors is a woman in her sixties with primary liver carcinoma and hepatitis B virus infection.

Concerning this clonotype itself: One end of the junction does not line up with germline, which may come from a read error. CDR3 coding DNA: TGTGCCTGGAGTGTGAACCGCAATCAGCCCCATCATTTT. It is translated as CAWSVNRNQPHHF. The rearrangement joins TRBV30 to TRBJ1-5; D is undetermined. CDR3 length: 13 amino acids. Per the germline V gene, CDR1 is GTSNPN and CDR2 is SVGIG (reference sequence).

The chain carries TRBV4-1 and TRBJ2-3; 9 nucleotides agree with TRBD2. CDR1 is MGHRA and CDR2 is YSYEKL in the germline V gene. The CDR3 runs 16 residues. V was pared by 6 bases and J by 4 bases, with 11 bases of the junction left unmatched. The CDR3 here is CASSLGGRAGADTQYF. The CDR3 DNA is TGCGCCAGCAGTCTTGGCGGGAGGGCCGGGGCAGATACGCAGTATTTT.

On this clonotype itself: One junction end does not reproduce the germline sequence, and a read error may be involved. The V gene is TRBV29-1, the J gene TRBJ2-5, with D possibly TRBD2 on 5 matching bases. Per the germline V gene, CDR1 is SQVTM and CDR2 is ANQGSEA. The CDR3 is made up of 11 amino acids. For the CDR3, the DNA is TGCAGCGTTGTCTTGGGAGAGATCCAGCACTTC. As protein: CSVVLGEIQHF.

Notes on this clonotype: With a much larger clone just one base away, this may be a read error. The chain combines TRBV7-9 with TRBJ1-2; the D is unclear. CDR3 size: 15 residues. CDR1 and CDR2 from the germline V gene are SEHNR and FQNEAQ (reference sequence). CDR3 DNA sequence: TGTGCCAGCAGCTTAGAAGGTCTGCAGGTTGGCGGCTGCACCTTC. This sequence encodes CASSLEGLQVGGCTF.

Remarks on this clonotype: The junction departs from germline at one end; a sequencing error may be responsible. This chain connects TRBV11-2 to TRBJ1-2, with 7 positions matching TRBD1. This CDR3 has 15 amino acids. Germline lookup yields CDR1 SGHAT and CDR2 FQNNGV. The CDR3 sequence is CVSSLGEGGGYDYTF. Here the CDR3 DNA reads TGTGTCAGCAGCTTAGGGGAAGGGGGCGGCTATGACTACACCTTC.

A note on this clonotype: The germline gene is not matched at one end of the junction; a read error may be the cause. The rearrangement joins TRBV30 to TRBJ2-2, with 7 bases lining up with TRBD1. CDR3 length: 14 amino acids. CDR1 GTSNPN and CDR2 SVGIG come from the germline V gene (reference sequence). The CDR3 region has the DNA TGTGCCTTGAGTGGAACAGGGGTGGTCGGGGAGCTGTTTTTT. As protein: CALSGTGVVGELFF.

In regard to this clonotype: An end of the junction does not agree with germline; a read error may underlie this. The V call is TRBV11-2, the J call TRBJ1-2, with a weak D call TRBD1 (6 bases). The CDR3 length is 14 residues. Per the germline V gene, CDR1 is SGHAT and CDR2 is FQNNGV. The CDR3 spells CASNLIGQCYGYTF. The CDR3 coding sequence is TGTGCCAGCAACTTAATCGGACAGTGCTACGGCTACACCTTC.

About this clonotype: A read error may account for a junction end that differs from germline. This sequence joins TRBV9 and TRBJ1-1, with D tentatively TRBD1 (5 bases). There are 14 residues in the CDR3. Germline CDR1 is SGDLS and CDR2 is YYNGEE. DNA of the CDR3: TGTACCAGCAGCGTAGACAGTAAGAACACTGAAGTTTTCTTT. Amino acids: CTSSVDSKNTEVFF.

The chain has TRBV5-6 and TRBJ2-7; TRBD2 aligns across 7 bases. The CDR3 sequence is 15 residues long. V gave up 1 base and J gave up 7 bases; unmatched junction bases: 11. From germline, CDR1 is SGHDT and CDR2 YYEEEE. The chain's CDR3 is CASSLSGREPKEQYF. As DNA, the CDR3 is TGTGCCAGCAGCTTGAGTGGGAGGGAACCCAAGGAGCAGTACTTC. The full variable domain, in which reference TRBV5-6 and TRBJ2-7 provide the parts outside the CDR3, is DAGVTQSPTHLIKTRGQQVTLRCSPKSGHDTVSWYQQALGQGPQFIFQYYEEEERQRGNFPDRFSGHQFPNYSSELNVNALLLGDSALYLCASSLSGREPKEQYFGPGTRLTVT.

Regarding this clonotype: At one end, the junction sequence differs from germline, possibly due to a read error. The chain joins TRBV29-1 to TRBJ1-4; 7 bases map to TRBD1. This CDR3 contains 13 residues. Germline V lookup: CDR1 SQVTM, CDR2 ANQGSEA. CDR3 bases: TGCAGAGTTGGAGGGGGCGGATATGAAAAACTGCTTTTT. This encodes CRVGGGGYEKLLF.

CDR3 region: CACGGVLNTGELFF. DNA of the CDR3: TGTGCCTGTGGCGGGGTACTAAACACCGGGGAGCTGTTTTTT. This chain links TRBV6-2 or TRBV6-3 with TRBJ2-2; D might be TRBD2 (6 bases). CDR3 size: 14 residues. With 11 bases removed from V and 2 bases from J, the gap between germline ends came to 15 bases. Germline CDR1 reads MNHEY; CDR2 reads SVGEGT.

On this clonotype itself: Sequence at one end of the junction differs from germline and may be a read error. The chain links TRBV11-3 to TRBJ1-1; D not resolved. The CDR3 spans 14 residues. Germline loops: CDR1 SGHNT, CDR2 YENEEA. Here the CDR3 DNA reads TGTGCCAGCAACCAGGATGGCTTGAACGCTGAAGCTTTCTTT. Translating it yields CASNQDGLNAEAFF.

This clonotype was picked up many times. The rearrangement joins TRBV5-1 to TRBJ2-4, with D perhaps TRBD1 (6 bases). The CDR3 is made up of 17 amino acids. The ends were cut back, 1 base at V and 8 bases at J, with 22 bases in the middle. Germline assignment: CDR1 SGHRS and CDR2 YFSETQ. The CDR3 sequence is CASSLSRYQGIGDIQYF. The CDR3 DNA reads TGCGCCAGCAGCTTGTCCCGCTACCAGGGGATTGGGGACATTCAGTACTTC.

V is TRBV11-2 and J is TRBJ2-3, with 7 bases lining up with TRBD1. This CDR3 has 17 residues. CDR1 and CDR2 from the germline V gene are SGHAT and FQNNGV. With V trimmed by 5 bases and J by 3 bases, 14 bases remained unmatched. In DNA form, the CDR3 reads TGTGCCAGCAGCACGGCCCCCAGGGGGAAAGGAACAGATACGCAGTATTTT. Translating gives CASSTAPRGKGTDTQYF.

For this clonotype: A junction boundary mismatches the germline segment, possibly from a read error. The J gene is TRBJ2-2, the V gene TRBV3-1; D call uncertain. Germline-derived CDR1 and CDR2 are LGHDT and YNNKEL (reference sequence). This CDR3 comprises 12 residues. CDR3 amino acids: CASSRVGGELFF. In DNA, the CDR3 is TGTGCCAGTAGCCGAGTAGGGGGGGAGCTGTTTTTT.

V usage is TRBV10-3 and J usage is TRBJ2-1, with 9 bases matching TRBD1. The CDR3 consists of 16 residues. J was trimmed by 3 bases and V by 10 bases; bases with no gene match: 13. Germline V lookup: CDR1 ENHRY, CDR2 SYGVKD. The CDR3 is CATRTGAVTGYNEQFF. DNA for the CDR3: TGTGCCACCAGGACAGGGGCAGTCACGGGCTACAATGAGCAGTTCTTC.

On this clonotype: One junction end disagrees with the germline gene, perhaps due to a read error. The chain uses TRBV11-2 and TRBJ2-5; D possibly corresponds to TRBD2 (6 bases). This CDR3 has 16 amino acids. Germline V gene sequence: CDR1 SGHAT, CDR2 FQNNGV. The CDR3, as DNA: TGTACCAGCATCCCCTATGTCGGGAGAACACAAGAGACCCAGTACTTC. This gives the protein CTSIPYVGRTQETQYF.

This clonotype was recorded once. At one boundary the junction diverges from the germline segment, which might be a read error. The CDR3 DNA follows: TGTGCCAGCAGTATCACTCCCACCTCCTACGACCAGTACTTC. It specifies CASSITPTSYDQYF. This chain joins TRBV6-5 and TRBJ2-7, with D uncertain. CDR1 is MNHEY and CDR2 is SVGAGI in the germline V gene. The CDR3 runs 14 residues.

As to this clonotype: A single base separates this from a much larger clone, so it may be a read error. The chain employs TRBV14 and TRBJ2-7, with 10 nucleotides matching TRBD1. The CDR3 totals 15 residues. Germline CDR1 reads SGHDN; CDR2 reads FVKESK. The CDR3 region has the DNA TGTGCCAGCAGGACAGGGGGCGACAACTCCCACGAGCAGTACTTC. The encoded protein is CASRTGGDNSHEQYF.

In the case of this clonotype: At one boundary the junction diverges from the germline segment, which might be a read error. CDR3 sequence: CASNLGQDTEAFF. For the CDR3, the DNA is TGTGCTAGCAACTTAGGACAGGATACTGAAGCTTTCTTT. This chain connects TRBV7-8 to TRBJ1-1; 7 bases are shared with TRBD1. Germline loops: CDR1 SGHVS, CDR2 FQNEAQ. This CDR3 has 13 residues.

The genes are TRBV5-1 and TRBJ1-1, with 7 bases matching TRBD1. Trimming cost V 4 bases and J 6 bases; bases outside gene matches: 12. Germline CDR1 SGHRS, CDR2 YFSETQ. CDR3 length equals 15 residues. CDR3 loop: CASSLLPRQGAEAFF. The CDR3 nucleotides read TGCGCCAGCAGCCTTCTTCCGAGGCAGGGGGCTGAAGCTTTCTTT. The full variable domain, completed using reference TRBV5-1 and TRBJ1-1, is KAGVTQTPRYLIKTRGQQVTLSCSPISGHRSVSWYQQTPGQGLQFLFEYFSETQRNKGNFPGRFSGRQFSNSRSEMNVSTLELGDSALYLCASSLLPRQGAEAFFGQGTRLTVV.

This clonotype was detected only once. Lacking the conserved final phenylalanine or tryptophan, this CDR3 likely reflects a read error. This sequence joins TRBV29-1 and TRBJ1-1, with 7 bases that match TRBD1. This CDR3 has 13 amino acids. With 6 bases clipped from V and 6 bases from J, the junction kept 10 bases outside the gene matches. Germline assignment: CDR1 SQVTM and CDR2 ANQGSEA. The CDR3 DNA is TGCAGCGTCGGGGAACAGGGGAATGCTGAAGCTTTCCTT. Protein product: CSVGEQGNAEAFL.

As regards this clonotype: This may be a read error, as it is one base from a much larger clone. The V gene is TRBV28, the J gene TRBJ2-3, with D unresolved. Trimming shortened V by 3 bases and J by 7 bases, and 14 bases separated the two germline ends. The germline CDR1 and CDR2 sequences are MDHEN and SYDVKM. The length of the CDR3 is 14 residues. The CDR3 loop is CASSFTGSRYTQYF. In DNA form, the CDR3 reads TGTGCCAGCAGTTTCACGGGTAGTAGGTATACGCAGTATTTT. Looking up the rest from reference TRBV28 and TRBJ2-3 gives the full variable domain: DVKVTQSSRYLVKRTGEKVFLECVQDMDHENMFWYRQDPGLGLRLIYFSYDVKMKEKGDIPEGYSVSREKKERFSLILESASTNQTSMYLCASSFTGSRYTQYFGPGTRLTVL.

CDR3 nucleotides: TGTGCCAGCGGCTCCCGGGTGGGCCCGGGGGGCTACACCTTC. It translates to CASGSRVGPGGYTF. The chain links TRBV11-2 to TRBJ1-2; D is undetermined. The CDR3 contains 14 residues. Deletions cut 8 bases from V and 8 bases from J, with 21 bases between. The germline V gene encodes CDR1 SGHAT and CDR2 FQNNGV.

For this clonotype: A single base separates this from a much larger clone, so it may be a read error. The chain joins TRBV7-8 to TRBJ1-2; no reliable D call. The CDR3 spans 14 residues. Germline V gene lookup returns CDR1 SGHVS and CDR2 FQNEAQ. CDR3 DNA: TGTGCCAGCAGCCCTAGCCAGCCGGTCTATGACTACACCTTC. Encoded protein: CASSPSQPVYDYTF. Together with reference TRBV7-8 and TRBJ1-2, the CDR3 gives the full variable domain: GAGVSQSPRYKVAKRGQDVALRCDPISGHVSLFWYQQALGQGPEFLTYFQNEAQLDKSGLPSDRFFAERPEGSVSTLKIQRTQQEDSAVYLCASSPSQPVYDYTFGSGTRLTVV.

The CDR3 spells CASSLASRDSGRYWDEQYF. The CDR3 nucleotides read TGTGCCAGCAGCTTAGCTTCAAGGGATAGCGGGAGGTATTGGGACGAGCAGTACTTC. The rearrangement links TRBV13 to TRBJ2-7, with 10 bases aligning to TRBD2. Per germline, CDR1 PRHDT and CDR2 FYEKMQ (reference sequence). The CDR3 runs to 19 residues. The V gene end was trimmed by 1 base and the J gene end by 5 bases; junction bases not matched to a gene: 17. The variable domain in full, with the rest retrieved from reference TRBV13 and TRBJ2-7, is AAGVIQSPRHLIKEKRETATLKCYPIPRHDTVYWYQQGPGQDPQFLISFYEKMQSDKGSIPDRFSAQQFSDYHSELNMSSLELGDSALYFCASSLASRDSGRYWDEQYFGPGTRLTVT.

In regard to this clonotype: Mismatch with germline at one junction end may stem from a read error. V gene TRBV11-1 combines with J gene TRBJ2-1, with 9 bases lining up with TRBD2. Germline lookup yields CDR1 SGHAT and CDR2 FQDESV (reference sequence). CDR3 size: 16 residues. DNA of the CDR3: TGTGCTAGCAGCTCGACGAGTAGCGGGAGCCGCAATGAGCAGTTCTTC. The encoded protein is CASSSTSSGSRNEQFF.